These 20 T cell receptor beta chains were all obtained from the same sample, sequenced in a study of cytomegalovirus exposure and HLA in healthy donors. The PCR used 60 Vbeta and 13 Jbeta primers. The table came from immunoSEQ multiplex PCR; TCRdb's copy has only in-frame clones and leaves some out. The table shows 160,000 or so clones, with 87% occurring only once. Sequenced sample: PBMCs. The receptors originated from a woman aged 30 to 39 in good health and CMV-seronegative.

This chain connects TRBV7-9 to TRBJ2-5; tentative D call: TRBD1 (6 bases). V was trimmed by 4 bases and J by 7 bases, leaving 19 bases between them. Germline assignment: CDR1 SEHNR and CDR2 FQNEAQ (reference sequence). The CDR3 is made up of 15 amino acids. The CDR3 nucleotides are TGTGCCAGCAGCTCCGAACAGGGAACCTCAGGGACCCAGTACTTC. This encodes CASSSEQGTSGTQYF.

The chain links TRBV6-1 to TRBJ2-7; 7 bases agree with TRBD2. V lost 2 bases, J lost 4 bases, and 8 bases stayed unmatched. From germline, CDR1 is MNHNS and CDR2 SASEGT. There are 15 residues in the CDR3. The CDR3 bases are TGTGCCAGCAGTGAACTGGCGGGAGTGATGTACGAGCAGTACTTC. Protein sequence: CASSELAGVMYEQYF.

The J gene is TRBJ2-1, the V gene TRBV27, with D maybe TRBD2 (5 bases). Trimming stripped 5 bases from V and 9 bases from J, with 23 bases between. Germline CDR1 and CDR2: MNHEY and SMNVEV (reference sequence). This CDR3 has 16 amino acids. This CDR3 is CASSPNLWKSGGEQFF. DNA for the CDR3: TGTGCCAGCAGTCCTAACCTTTGGAAAAGCGGAGGTGAGCAGTTCTTC.

This clone was seen a few times. The chain couples TRBV7-9 to TRBJ1-1; 9 positions match TRBD1. Per germline, CDR1 SEHNR and CDR2 FQNEAQ (reference sequence). The CDR3 runs to 17 residues. V trimming: 1 base; J trimming: 6 bases; junction bases outside the gene matches: 12. This chain's CDR3 is CASSLVGIAQGASEAFF. CDR3 nucleotides: TGTGCCAGCAGCTTAGTCGGGATTGCACAGGGGGCATCTGAAGCTTTCTTT. The full variable domain, completed using reference TRBV7-9 and TRBJ1-1, is DTGVSQNPRHKITKRGQNVTFRCDPISEHNRLYWYRQTLGQGPEFLTYFQNEAQLEKSRLLSDRFSAERPKGSFSTLEIQRTEQGDSAMYLCASSLVGIAQGASEAFFGQGTRLTVV.

The V call is TRBV9, the J call TRBJ1-5; possibly TRBD1 for D (6 bases). The ends were cut back, 3 bases at V and 0 bases at J, with 13 bases in the middle. Germline V lookup: CDR1 SGDLS, CDR2 YYNGEE. The CDR3 is made up of 16 amino acids. This chain's CDR3 is CASSGGTFSSNQPQHF. The DNA for the CDR3 is TGTGCCAGCAGCGGGGGGACATTCAGTAGCAATCAGCCCCAGCATTTT.

This clone was recorded a few times. The rearrangement links TRBV6-5 to TRBJ2-7, with D tentatively TRBD2 (6 bases). CDR1 is MNHEY and CDR2 is SVGAGI in the germline V gene. V lost 6 bases to trimming and J lost 0 bases, with 9 bases between them. CDR3 length equals 13 residues. This CDR3 is CASRTSSSYEQYF. CDR3 sequence (DNA): TGTGCCAGCAGGACTAGTAGCTCCTACGAGCAGTACTTC.

The chain carries TRBV30 and TRBJ2-5, with TRBD1 as a possible D gene (6 bases). The V end lost 2 bases, the J end lost 4 bases, and 11 bases lay between the germline ends. This CDR3 has 13 amino acids. Germline V gene sequence: CDR1 GTSNPN, CDR2 SVGIG (reference sequence). CDR3 region: CAWSWGRGETQYF. The CDR3 coding sequence is TGTGCCTGGAGTTGGGGCAGGGGAGAGACCCAGTACTTC. The variable domain in full, completed from reference TRBV30 and TRBJ2-5, reads SQTIHQWPATLVQPVGSPLSLECTVEGTSNPNLYWYRQAAGRGLQLLFYSVGIGQISSEVPQNLSASRPQDRQFILSSKKLLLSDSGFYLCAWSWGRGETQYFGPGTRLLVL.

This clone has only one observation. DNA of the CDR3: TGTGCCAGCAGGCGAAAGAACACTGAAGCTTTCTTT. It is translated as CASRRKNTEAFF. This chain joins TRBV27 and TRBJ1-1; D remains ambiguous. CDR3 length: 12 amino acids. CDR1 and CDR2 from the germline V gene are MNHEY and SMNVEV (reference sequence). V lost 6 bases to trimming and J lost 1 base, with 6 bases between them.

The chain joins TRBV5-6 to TRBJ2-5, with TRBD1 matching 7 bases. The length of the CDR3 is 15 residues. The germline V gene encodes CDR1 SGHDT and CDR2 YYEEEE. The junction had 7 bases not matched to a gene; V was cut back by 0 bases and J by 5 bases. CDR3 nucleotides: TGTGCCAGCAGCTTGGTAAGGGGGCGCAGTGAGACCCAGTACTTC. It translates to CASSLVRGRSETQYF.

The chain uses TRBV19 and TRBJ2-1, with D maybe TRBD2 (6 bases). The CDR3 is made up of 14 amino acids. Trimming took 5 bases from V and 4 from J, leaving 12 bases between them. Germline CDR1 reads LNHDA; CDR2 reads SQIVND (reference sequence). The CDR3 spells CASSWSRGYNEQFF. The CDR3 DNA follows: TGTGCCAGTAGTTGGTCGCGGGGTTACAATGAGCAGTTCTTC.

V usage is TRBV6-1 and J usage is TRBJ2-1, with D unclear. Germline loops: CDR1 MNHNS, CDR2 SASEGT. The CDR3 is 13 residues long. With 6 bases removed from V and 5 bases from J, the gap between germline ends came to 11 bases. The CDR3 DNA reads TGTGCCAGCAGCCGAAGCCGTCACAATGAGCAGTTCTTC. It is translated as CASSRSRHNEQFF.

This clone is a singleton in its sample. The chain recombines TRBV15 with TRBJ1-5, with unresolved D. This CDR3 contains 16 residues. V dropped 5 bases and J dropped 4 bases, with 18 bases sitting between them. Germline CDR1 LNHNV, CDR2 YYDKDF (reference sequence). The CDR3 protein is CATSRTAGEPNQPQHF. The CDR3 DNA reads TGTGCCACCAGCCGAACGGCGGGAGAACCGAATCAGCCCCAGCATTTT.

The CDR3 DNA reads TGCGCCAGCAGCGACGTGGGACAGAATTCACCCCTCCACTTT. Translated, it gives CASSDVGQNSPLHF. The chain couples TRBV10-1 to TRBJ1-6, with 7 nucleotides matching TRBD1. V dropped 6 bases and J dropped 7; count of bases not matched to a gene: 6. Germline CDR1 is WNHNN and CDR2 is SYGVQD (reference sequence). This CDR3 has 14 amino acids.

This chain links TRBV4-1 with TRBJ2-7; 11 bases fit TRBD2. V was pared by 0 bases and J by 0 bases, with 7 bases of the junction left unmatched. The germline V gene has CDR1 MGHRA and CDR2 YSYEKL. The CDR3 extends over 18 amino acids. The CDR3: CASSQERVAGGDSYEQYF. The DNA for the CDR3 is TGCGCCAGCAGCCAAGAAAGGGTAGCGGGAGGGGACTCCTACGAGCAGTACTTC.

The chain combines TRBV28 with TRBJ1-5; no reliable D call. The CDR3 is 12 amino acids. CDR1 MDHEN and CDR2 SYDVKM come from the germline V gene. Trimming removed 7 bases at V and 0 bases at J, with 4 bases between. In nucleotides, the CDR3 is TGTGCCAGCACCTATAGCAATCAGCCCCAGCATTTT. Its translation is CASTYSNQPQHF. The full variable domain, with the rest looked up from reference TRBV28 and TRBJ1-5, is DVKVTQSSRYLVKRTGEKVFLECVQDMDHENMFWYRQDPGLGLRLIYFSYDVKMKEKGDIPEGYSVSREKKERFSLILESASTNQTSMYLCASTYSNQPQHFGDGTRLSIL.

The V gene is TRBV6-5, the J gene TRBJ1-3, with a possible D match to TRBD1 (5 bases). Germline V CDR1 and CDR2: MNHEY, SVGAGI. The CDR3 loop spans 15 amino acids. V shed 2 bases and J shed 0 bases, with 8 bases lying between them. CDR3 in amino acids: CASSYRGSSGNTIYF. Written as DNA, the CDR3 is TGTGCCAGCAGTTACAGGGGAAGCTCTGGAAACACCATATATTTT.

CDR3 bases: TGTGCCTGGATCAGAGGAGGGGTAGCCTACGAGCAGTACTTC. Its translation: CAWIRGGVAYEQYF. V gene TRBV30 combines with J gene TRBJ2-7, with D possibly TRBD2 on 6 matching bases. CDR3 size: 14 residues. V lost 4 bases and J lost 2, with 15 bases in between. In germline, CDR1 is GTSNPN, CDR2 SVGIG (reference sequence).

This clone was recorded once. The chain carries TRBV7-9 and TRBJ2-6; possibly TRBD1 for D (7 bases). Germline CDR1 and CDR2: SEHNR and FQNEAQ (reference sequence). The CDR3 extends over 16 amino acids. Trimming pared 1 base from V and 4 bases from J, leaving 11 bases between. The CDR3, as DNA: TGTGCCAGCAGCTTAGAGGAGGGGGCCGGGGCCAACGTCCTGACTTTC. This codes for CASSLEEGAGANVLTF.

This clone was seen once. The gene calls are TRBV2 and TRBJ1-2, with D possibly being TRBD1 (5 bases). The V end lost 5 bases, the J end lost 6 bases, and 22 bases lay between the germline ends. This CDR3 has 16 amino acids. Per germline, CDR1 SNHLY and CDR2 FYNNEI. Here the CDR3 reads CASSLFRDSGGNGYTF. The CDR3, as DNA: TGTGCCAGCAGTCTGTTTCGGGACTCGGGCGGGAATGGCTACACCTTC.

In DNA form, the CDR3 reads TGCGCCAGCAGCTTGGGGCTCAGCAATGAGCAGTTCTTC. The encoded protein is CASSLGLSNEQFF. The V and J genes are TRBV5-1 and TRBJ2-1; D ambiguous. The V end lost 0 bases, the J end lost 6 bases, and 7 bases lay between the germline ends. Per the germline V gene, CDR1 is SGHRS and CDR2 is YFSETQ. This CDR3 is 13 amino acids long.